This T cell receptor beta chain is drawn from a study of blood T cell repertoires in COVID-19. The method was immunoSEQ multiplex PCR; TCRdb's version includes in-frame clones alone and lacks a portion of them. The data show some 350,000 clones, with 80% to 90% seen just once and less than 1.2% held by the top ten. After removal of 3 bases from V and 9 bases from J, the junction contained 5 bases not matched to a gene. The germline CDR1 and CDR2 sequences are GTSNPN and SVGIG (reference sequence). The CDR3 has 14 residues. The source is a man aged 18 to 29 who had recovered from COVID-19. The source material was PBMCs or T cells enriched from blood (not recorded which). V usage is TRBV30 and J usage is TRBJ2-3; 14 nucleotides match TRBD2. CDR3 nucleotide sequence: TGTGCCTGGAGCGATGGACTAGCGGGAGGAACGCAGTATTTT. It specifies CAWSDGLAGGTQYF.